These 18 T cell receptor beta chains came from one sample sequenced in a study of blood T cell repertoires in COVID-19. Some clones are missing from TCRdb's copy, which holds only in-frame ones; the method was immunoSEQ multiplex PCR. The sample lists under 350,000 clones; roughly 89% were seen once. Sequenced: peripheral blood. The receptors here all came from a woman in her thirties with COVID-19, enrolled during active disease.

In nucleotides, the CDR3 is TGCGCCAGCAGCGTGACAGGGTCGGGCGGGGAGCTGTTTTTT. Translated: CASSVTGSGGELFF. The chain uses TRBV5-1 and TRBJ2-2; 7 bases are shared with TRBD1. V was clipped by 4 bases and J by 7 bases; unmatched bases: 7. The V gene's germline CDR1 is SGHRS and CDR2 YFSETQ. The CDR3 is 14 amino acids.

This chain joins TRBV4-1 and TRBJ1-3; perhaps TRBD1 as D (5 bases). Trimming took off 0 bases at V and 9 bases at J, with 18 bases between the two ends. Per germline, CDR1 MGHRA and CDR2 YSYEKL. The CDR3 is 16 residues long. The CDR3 nucleotides read TGCGCCAGCAGCCAAGACCGGGACCGGGGGTTGGGCACCATATATTTT. Protein product: CASSQDRDRGLGTIYF.

The sample holds a few counts of this clone. J is TRBJ2-7 and V is TRBV11-2, with TRBD1 matching 11 bases. The CDR3 is 15 amino acids. V dropped 2 bases and J dropped 4; count of bases not matched to a gene: 4. CDR1 is SGHAT and CDR2 is FQNNGV in the germline V gene. The CDR3 sequence is CASSLSGQGAYEQYF. In DNA form, the CDR3 reads TGTGCCAGCAGCTTAAGCGGACAGGGGGCTTACGAGCAGTACTTC.

The chain combines TRBV19 with TRBJ1-2; D is unresolved. V was clipped by 6 bases and J by 6 bases, with 8 bases between them. The CDR3 contains 11 residues. From germline, CDR1 is LNHDA and CDR2 SQIVND (reference sequence). DNA of the CDR3: TGTGCCAGTAGCCCCGGGGATGGCTACACCTTC. Its translation: CASSPGDGYTF.

The rearrangement uses TRBV5-4 and TRBJ1-2, with 7 positions matching TRBD1. Germline CDR1 is SGHNT and CDR2 is YYREEE (reference sequence). This CDR3 contains 14 residues. The J segment lost 6 bases and the V segment lost 2 bases, leaving 7 bases of the junction unmatched. CDR3 region: CASSFNRGRNGYTF. The CDR3, as DNA: TGTGCCAGCAGCTTCAACAGGGGTAGGAATGGCTACACCTTC.

This clone was seen at least ten times. J is TRBJ2-6 and V is TRBV4-3; D is unclear. The CDR3 loop spans 16 amino acids. In germline, CDR1 is LGHNA, CDR2 YSLEER. V was pared by 0 bases and J by 1 base, with 7 bases between. The CDR3 nucleotides are TGCGCCAGCAGCCAAGAGACATCTTCTGGGGCCAACGTCCTGACTTTC. It translates to CASSQETSSGANVLTF.

V gene TRBV30 combines with J gene TRBJ1-5, with D perhaps TRBD1 (6 bases). Trimming left V 3 bases short and J 0 bases short, with 6 bases between. CDR1 and CDR2 (germline): GTSNPN, SVGIG (reference sequence). This CDR3 has 13 residues. The CDR3 nucleotides read TGTGCCTGGAGGACAGGTAGCAATCAGCCCCAGCATTTT. It is translated as CAWRTGSNQPQHF.

This clone turned up a few times. V usage is TRBV5-6 and J usage is TRBJ1-2, with D possibly TRBD1 on 5 matching bases. Germline values: CDR1 SGHDT, CDR2 YYEEEE. There are 12 residues in the CDR3. For the CDR3, the DNA is TGTACCGGGCAGGGTGATGTAGATGGCTACACCTTC. Its translation: CTGQGDVDGYTF.

The V gene is TRBV30, the J gene TRBJ1-1, with unresolved D. From germline, CDR1 is GTSNPN and CDR2 SVGIG (reference sequence). This CDR3 has 11 amino acids. Trimming pared 5 bases from V and 2 bases from J, leaving 6 bases between. The CDR3 loop reads CAWFLNTEAFF. The CDR3 DNA reads TGTGCCTGGTTCCTTAACACTGAAGCTTTCTTT.

The CDR3 is CASSPTAGLGGELFF. The CDR3, as DNA: TGTGCCAGCAGCCCAACGGCAGGATTGGGCGGGGAGCTGTTTTTT. The chain recombines TRBV11-2 with TRBJ2-2; D unclear. The germline CDR1 and CDR2 sequences are SGHAT and FQNNGV. CDR3 size: 15 residues. V lost 5 bases and J 7 bases, leaving 17 bases between the germline ends.

The genes are TRBV18 and TRBJ2-4; 7 bases align to TRBD1. Germline CDR1 KGHSH, CDR2 LQKENI. The V segment lost 3 bases and the J segment 3 bases; nucleotides outside the gene matches: 8. The CDR3 spans 16 residues. CDR3 sequence reads: CASSPTAGTVKNIQYF. CDR3 nucleotide sequence: TGTGCCAGCTCACCCACTGCCGGGACAGTCAAAAACATTCAGTACTTC.

This clone was counted only a few times. This chain joins TRBV7-9 and TRBJ2-7, with TRBD2 matching over 7 bases. Unmatched junction bases numbered 8, after V lost 4 bases and J lost 2 bases. In germline, CDR1 is SEHNR, CDR2 FQNEAQ (reference sequence). The CDR3 spans 15 residues. CDR3 residues: CASSWGRGGAYEQYV. The CDR3 DNA follows: TGTGCCAGCAGCTGGGGACGGGGAGGGGCCTACGAGCAGTACGTC.

This clone was observed a single time. The rearrangement links TRBV6-6 to TRBJ1-4, with TRBD1 matching over 7 bases. CDR3 size: 14 residues. Trimming cost V 4 bases and J 5 bases; bases outside gene matches: 4. CDR1 is MNHNY, CDR2 SVGAGI, per germline (reference sequence). The CDR3 nucleotides are TGTGCCAGCAGTTGGCAGGGGGTGAATGAAAAACTGTTTTTT. This encodes CASSWQGVNEKLFF.

As DNA, the CDR3 is TGTGCCAGCAGCCTTGGCGGGGGGGCTAATGAGCAGTTCTTC. Protein: CASSLGGGANEQFF. This sequence joins TRBV14 and TRBJ2-1, with 9 nucleotides matching TRBD2. The V gene end was trimmed by 4 bases and the J gene end by 7 bases; junction bases not matched to a gene: 5. Germline lookup yields CDR1 SGHDN and CDR2 FVKESK. The length of the CDR3 is 14 residues.

This chain links TRBV24-1 with TRBJ1-2; D call uncertain. The germline gives CDR1 KGHDR, CDR2 SFDVKD. CDR3 length: 11 residues. Trimming cost V 4 bases and J 5 bases, with 4 bases left between them. CDR3 sequence: CATSDGYGYTF. CDR3 sequence (DNA): TGTGCCACCAGTGACGGTTATGGCTACACCTTC.

V gene TRBV5-4 combines with J gene TRBJ1-1, with 8 bases aligning to TRBD1. V lost 0 bases, J lost 4 bases, and 2 bases stayed unmatched. There are 14 residues in the CDR3. The germline V gene has CDR1 SGHNT and CDR2 YYREEE (reference sequence). This chain's CDR3 is CASSLGQGPTEAFF. The CDR3 bases are TGTGCCAGCAGCTTGGGACAGGGGCCCACTGAAGCTTTCTTT.

The genes are TRBV5-4 and TRBJ2-7, with 7 bases identical to TRBD1. Per the germline V gene, CDR1 is SGHNT and CDR2 is YYREEE (reference sequence). After removal of 3 bases from V and 2 bases from J, the junction contained 5 bases not matched to a gene. The CDR3 is 14 residues long. The CDR3 bases are TGTGCCAGCAGCTCCGGGACAGCACCCTACGAGCAGTACTTC. It yields the protein CASSSGTAPYEQYF.

This chain joins TRBV5-6 and TRBJ1-3; 12 bases agree with TRBD1. The germline gives CDR1 SGHDT, CDR2 YYEEEE. The V gene end was trimmed by 4 bases and the J gene end by 3 bases; junction bases not matched to a gene: 5. The CDR3 is 16 amino acids. The CDR3 loop reads CASSAGTGGVGNTIYF. As DNA, the CDR3 is TGTGCCAGCAGCGCCGGGACAGGGGGCGTTGGAAACACCATATATTTT.